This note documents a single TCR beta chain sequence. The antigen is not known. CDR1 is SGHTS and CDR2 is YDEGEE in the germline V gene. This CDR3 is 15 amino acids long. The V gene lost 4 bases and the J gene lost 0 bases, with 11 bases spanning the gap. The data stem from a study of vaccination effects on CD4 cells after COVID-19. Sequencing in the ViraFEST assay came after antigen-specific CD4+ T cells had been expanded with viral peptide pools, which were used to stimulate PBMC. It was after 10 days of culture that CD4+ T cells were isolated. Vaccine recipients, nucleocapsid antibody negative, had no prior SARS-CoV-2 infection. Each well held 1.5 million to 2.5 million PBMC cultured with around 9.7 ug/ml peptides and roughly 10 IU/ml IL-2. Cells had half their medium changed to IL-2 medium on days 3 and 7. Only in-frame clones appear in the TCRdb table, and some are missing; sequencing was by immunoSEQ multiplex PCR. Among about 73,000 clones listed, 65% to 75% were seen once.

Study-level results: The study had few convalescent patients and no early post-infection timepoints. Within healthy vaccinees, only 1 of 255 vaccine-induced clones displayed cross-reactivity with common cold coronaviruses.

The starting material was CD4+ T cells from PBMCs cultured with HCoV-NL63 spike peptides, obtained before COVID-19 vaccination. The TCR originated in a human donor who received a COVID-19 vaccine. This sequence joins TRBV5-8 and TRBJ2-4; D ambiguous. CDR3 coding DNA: TGTGCCAGCAGCCTCGGACCTATAGCCAAAAACATTCAGTACTTC. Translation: CASSLGPIAKNIQYF.